Shown below are 14 T cell receptor beta chains from a single sample sequenced in a study of OX40 agonist ivuxolimab in advanced cancers. Data came from immunoSEQ multiplex PCR; TCRdb stores just in-frame clones and leaves some out. The sample lists tens of thousands of clones, about 85% occurring once. Sample: CD4+ or CD8+ T cells sorted from blood, taken in a trial of the OX40 agonist ivuxolimab. Source of these receptors: an adult with an advanced solid tumor such as melanoma, head and neck, liver or kidney cancer.

V and J are TRBV5-4 and TRBJ1-1; D is ambiguous. Trimming removed 0 bases at V and 2 bases at J, with 8 bases between. CDR1 and CDR2 (germline): SGHNT, YYREEE (reference sequence). The CDR3 is 14 amino acids. The CDR3 bases are TGTGCCAGCAGCTTGGGGACCGGCAACACTGAAGCTTTCTTT. It encodes CASSLGTGNTEAFF.

The rearrangement links TRBV2 to TRBJ2-1, with a possible D match to TRBD2 (6 bases). Germline values: CDR1 SNHLY, CDR2 FYNNEI. This CDR3 has 15 amino acids. V was shortened by 7 bases and J by 10 bases, with 23 bases between the two germline ends. CDR3 coding DNA: TGTGCCAGCAAGACCGGGACGGCGCGGGCGGGGGAGCAGTTCTTC. This encodes CASKTGTARAGEQFF.

This rearrangement joins TRBV2 to TRBJ1-2; a weak D match, TRBD1 (5 bases). Looked up from germline, CDR1 is SNHLY and CDR2 is FYNNEI. This CDR3 has 12 residues. V dropped 6 bases and J dropped 4 bases, with 9 bases sitting between them. The CDR3 DNA reads TGTGCCAGCAGGACAGCCCTCTATGGCTACACCTTC. Translation: CASRTALYGYTF. Looking up the rest from reference TRBV2 and TRBJ1-2 gives the full variable domain: EPEVTQTPSHQVTQMGQEVILRCVPISNHLYFYWYRQILGQKVEFLVSFYNNEISEKSEIFDDQFSVERPDGSNFTLKIRSTKLEDSAMYFCASRTALYGYTFGSGTRLTVV.

The V and J genes are TRBV5-8 and TRBJ2-5; no clear D gene. The J call may not be correct, given that the DNA end is closer to TRBJ2-7. This CDR3 is 12 amino acids long. CDR1 is SGHTS and CDR2 is YDEGEE in the germline V gene. The CDR3 spells CASRSPWGEQYF. CDR3 nucleotide sequence: TGTGCCAGCAGGTCCCCGTGGGGCGAGCAGTACTTC.

The rearrangement joins TRBV2 to TRBJ1-4, with D possibly matching TRBD1 (6 bases). The germline CDR1 and CDR2 sequences are SNHLY and FYNNEI. This CDR3 has 13 residues. With 6 bases removed from V and 4 bases from J, the gap between germline ends came to 9 bases. The chain's CDR3 is CASRGDNNEKLFF. The CDR3 nucleotides read TGTGCCAGCAGGGGGGACAATAATGAAAAACTGTTTTTT.

The CDR3 is CASSMGGTLVTGELFF. The CDR3 DNA follows: TGTGCCAGCAGCATGGGTGGGACACTAGTCACCGGGGAGCTGTTTTTT. The chain uses TRBV6-6 and TRBJ2-2; TRBD1 is a possible D gene (6 bases). The V end lost 6 bases, the J end lost 4 bases, and 18 bases lay between the germline ends. The CDR3 totals 16 residues. Germline CDR1 is MNHNY and CDR2 is SVGAGI (reference sequence).

V gene TRBV6-1 combines with J gene TRBJ2-1; tentative D call: TRBD1 (5 bases). The CDR3 totals 14 residues. Trimming left V 4 bases short and J 10 bases short, with 17 bases between. Germline V gene sequence: CDR1 MNHNS, CDR2 SASEGT. The CDR3 DNA is TGTGCCAGCAGTGGCCAGACAGTTCTAGGAGAGCAGTTCTTC. Its translation: CASSGQTVLGEQFF.

The V and J genes are TRBV5-1 and TRBJ2-1; 11 bases are a match to TRBD2. CDR1 SGHRS and CDR2 YFSETQ come from the germline V gene. This CDR3 contains 17 residues. With V trimmed by 1 base and J by 4 bases, 7 bases remained unmatched. The CDR3 bases are TGCGCCAGCAGCTTGATTTTAGCGGGAGGGAAGTACAATGAGCAGTTCTTC. Translating gives CASSLILAGGKYNEQFF.

The genes are TRBV15 and TRBJ2-3; tentative D call: TRBD1 (6 bases). This CDR3 spans 16 amino acids. The V end was cut by 5 bases, the J end by 0 bases, with 15 bases between. The V gene's germline CDR1 is LNHNV and CDR2 YYDKDF (reference sequence). The CDR3 bases are TGTGCCACCAGCGGCCCCGGGACACCTAGCACAGATACGCAGTATTTT. Amino acid sequence: CATSGPGTPSTDTQYF.

CDR3 sequence (DNA): TGTGCCAGCAGCTCCCGAAACGCGCGTAGCTCTGGGGCCAACGTCCTGACTTTC. It translates to CASSSRNARSSGANVLTF. The chain uses TRBV7-6 and TRBJ2-6; D not resolved. The ends were cut back, 4 bases at V and 0 bases at J, with 16 bases in the middle. Germline loops: CDR1 SGHVS, CDR2 FNYEAQ. The CDR3 spans 18 residues.

The rearrangement uses TRBV28 and TRBJ2-4; the match to TRBD1 covers 9 bases. Germline assignment: CDR1 MDHEN and CDR2 SYDVKM. The CDR3 runs to 15 residues. The ends lost 2 bases at V and 8 bases at J; junction bases unmatched: 7. CDR3 sequence (DNA): TGTGCCAGCAGTTTACCCGGGACAGGGTTAGACATTCAGTACTTC. Its protein is CASSLPGTGLDIQYF.

About this clone: One end of the junction is discordant with germline, which a read error may explain. The chain joins TRBV10-1 to TRBJ2-3, with no clear D. The CDR3 is 13 amino acids. In germline, CDR1 is WNHNN, CDR2 SYGVQD (reference sequence). The CDR3 DNA follows: TGCGCCAGCAGTGAGTCGGGCACGGATACGCAGTATTTT. Protein: CASSESGTDTQYF.

The chain is built from TRBV21-1 and TRBJ1-1. TRBV21-1 is listed as a pseudogene. The CDR3 runs 14 residues. This CDR3 is CASSPPGMNTEAFF. The CDR3 DNA is TGTGCCAGCAGCCCCCCGGGCATGAACACTGAAGCTTTCTTT.

The chain carries TRBV5-8 and TRBJ1-1; D is perhaps TRBD1 (5 bases). CDR3 length equals 13 residues. Germline CDR1 reads SGHTS; CDR2 reads YDEGEE. Trimming took off 4 bases at V and 0 bases at J, with 7 bases between the two ends. The CDR3 nucleotides are TGTGCCAGCAGCCGACAGTTGAACACTGAAGCTTTCTTT. This encodes CASSRQLNTEAFF.